The entry below gives a single T cell receptor (beta chain) sequence along with its context. Antigen specificity is unknown. Treatment: approximately 18 received Ad26.COV2.S at low or high dose, single or two shots; about 5 received placebo; per-sample allocation not given. Collection of samples fell on day 63 after the first vaccine or placebo injection. An adult of 18-55 years in Boston served as donor. Sequenced by immunoSEQ multiplex PCR; TCRdb stores in-frame clones only, minus some. The table shows roughly 380,000 clones, with over 75% occurring only once. These data come from a study of Ad26.COV2.S vaccination and SARS-CoV-2 variants. Whole-study context: Donor allocation was to the COV1001 Ad26.COV2.S trial arm.

Study-wide results and caveats: Those who received the vaccine showed greater spike-specific TCR breadth than those given placebo.

V gave up 1 base and J gave up 6 bases, with 10 bases separating them. Germline assignment: CDR1 SGHRS and CDR2 YFSETQ. The CDR3 runs 14 residues. This clonotype originated in a person aged 18 to 59 who received the Ad26.COV2.S COVID-19 vaccine or a placebo. The chain has TRBV5-1 and TRBJ1-4, with D perhaps matching TRBD1 (6 bases). Sample: peripheral blood, taken in a trial of Ad26.COV2.S vaccine versus placebo. The CDR3, as DNA: TGCGCCAGCAGCTTGTGGCCAGGGGATGAAAAACTGTTTTTT. Protein product: CASSLWPGDEKLFF.